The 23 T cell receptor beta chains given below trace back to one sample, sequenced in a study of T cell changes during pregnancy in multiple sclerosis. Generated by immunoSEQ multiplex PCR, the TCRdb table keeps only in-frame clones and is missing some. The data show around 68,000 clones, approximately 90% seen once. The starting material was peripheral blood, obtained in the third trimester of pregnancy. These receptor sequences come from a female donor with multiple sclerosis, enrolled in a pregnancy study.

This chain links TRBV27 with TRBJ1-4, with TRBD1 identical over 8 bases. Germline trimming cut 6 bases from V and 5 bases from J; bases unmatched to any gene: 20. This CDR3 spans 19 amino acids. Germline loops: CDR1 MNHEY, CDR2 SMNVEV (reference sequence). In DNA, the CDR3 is TGTGCCAGCAGCCCCCGGGACAGGAGGAGAGGAGAGGAAAATGAAAAACTGTTTTTT. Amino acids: CASSPRDRRRGEENEKLFF. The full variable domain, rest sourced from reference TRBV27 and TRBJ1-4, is EAQVTQNPRYLITVTGKKLTVTCSQNMNHEYMSWYRQDPGLGLRQIYYSMNVEVTDKGDVPEGYKVSRKEKRNFPLILESPSPNQTSLYFCASSPRDRRRGEENEKLFFGSGTQLSVL.

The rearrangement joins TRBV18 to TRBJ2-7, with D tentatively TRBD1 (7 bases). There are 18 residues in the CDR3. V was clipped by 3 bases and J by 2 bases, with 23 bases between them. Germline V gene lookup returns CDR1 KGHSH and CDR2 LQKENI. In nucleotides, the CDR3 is TGTGCCAGCTCACCGGCGGGACAGAGTTTTATTTCCACCTACGAGCAGTACTTC. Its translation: CASSPAGQSFISTYEQYF.

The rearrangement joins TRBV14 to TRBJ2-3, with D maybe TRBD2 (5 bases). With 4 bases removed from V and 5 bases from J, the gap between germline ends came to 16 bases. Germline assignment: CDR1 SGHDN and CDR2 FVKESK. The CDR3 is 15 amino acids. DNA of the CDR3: TGTGCCAGCAGCCCGGCCCGGACTGGTAGAGATACGCAGTATTTT. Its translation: CASSPARTGRDTQYF.

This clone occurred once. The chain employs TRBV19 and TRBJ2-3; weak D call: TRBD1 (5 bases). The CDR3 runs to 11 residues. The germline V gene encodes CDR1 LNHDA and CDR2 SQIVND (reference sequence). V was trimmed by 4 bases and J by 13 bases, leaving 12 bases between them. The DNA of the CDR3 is TGTGCCAGTAGTAAGACAGTCAGAAAGTATTTT. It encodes CASSKTVRKYF.

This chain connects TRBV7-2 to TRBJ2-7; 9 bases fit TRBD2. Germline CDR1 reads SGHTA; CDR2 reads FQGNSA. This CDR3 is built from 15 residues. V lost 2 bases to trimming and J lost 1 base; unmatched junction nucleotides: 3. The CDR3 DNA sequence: TGTGCCAGCAGCTTAAGTAGCGGGGGTTCCTACGAGCAGTACTTC. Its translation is CASSLSSGGSYEQYF.

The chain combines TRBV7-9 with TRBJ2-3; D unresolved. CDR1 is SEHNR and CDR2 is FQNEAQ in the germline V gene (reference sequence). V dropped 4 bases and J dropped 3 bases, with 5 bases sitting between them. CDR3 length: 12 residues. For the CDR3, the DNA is TGTGCCAGCAGCTGGGCGACAGATACGCAGTATTTT. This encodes CASSWATDTQYF.

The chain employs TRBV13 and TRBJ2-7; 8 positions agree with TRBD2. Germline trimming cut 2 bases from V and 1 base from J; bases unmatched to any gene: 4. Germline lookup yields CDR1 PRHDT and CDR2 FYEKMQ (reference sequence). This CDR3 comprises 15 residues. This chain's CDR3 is CASSLPAGVSYEQYF. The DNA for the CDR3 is TGTGCCAGCAGCTTACCAGCGGGGGTGTCCTACGAGCAGTACTTC.

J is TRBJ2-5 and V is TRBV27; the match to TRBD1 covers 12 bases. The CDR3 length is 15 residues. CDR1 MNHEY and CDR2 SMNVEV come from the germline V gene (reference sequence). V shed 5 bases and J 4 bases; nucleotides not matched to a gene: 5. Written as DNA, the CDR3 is TGTGCCAGCAGTACCCGGGACAGGGGGCGAGAGACCCAGTACTTC. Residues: CASSTRDRGRETQYF.

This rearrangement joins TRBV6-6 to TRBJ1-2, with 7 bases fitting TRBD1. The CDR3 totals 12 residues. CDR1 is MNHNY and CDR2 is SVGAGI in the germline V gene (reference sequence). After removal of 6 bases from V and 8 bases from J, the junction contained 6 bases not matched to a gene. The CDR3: CASSRQGGGYTF. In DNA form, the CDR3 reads TGTGCCAGCAGCCGACAGGGCGGGGGCTACACCTTC.

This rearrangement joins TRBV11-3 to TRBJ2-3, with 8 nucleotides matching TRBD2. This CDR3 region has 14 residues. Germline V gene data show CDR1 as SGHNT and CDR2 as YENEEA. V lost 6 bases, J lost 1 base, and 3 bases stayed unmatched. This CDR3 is CASRAGGGTDTQYF. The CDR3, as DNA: TGTGCCAGCAGGGCGGGAGGCGGCACAGATACGCAGTATTTT.

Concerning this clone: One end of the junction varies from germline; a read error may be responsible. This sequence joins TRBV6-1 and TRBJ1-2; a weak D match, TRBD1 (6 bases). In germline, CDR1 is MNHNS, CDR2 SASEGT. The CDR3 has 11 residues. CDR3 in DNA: TGTGCCAGCAGTGAAGGGGGGCAGCGCGCCTTC. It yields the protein CASSEGGQRAF.

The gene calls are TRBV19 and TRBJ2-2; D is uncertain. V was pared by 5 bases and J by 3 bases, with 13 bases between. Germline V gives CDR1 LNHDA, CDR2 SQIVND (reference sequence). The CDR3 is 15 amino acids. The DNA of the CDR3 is TGTGCCAGTAGTGAGTCTCCCCTGGACACCGGGGAGCTGTTTTTT. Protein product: CASSESPLDTGELFF.

The CDR3 loop is CASSPQEGQETQYF. In nucleotides, the CDR3 is TGTGCCAGCTCACCACAAGAGGGCCAAGAGACCCAGTACTTC. The rearrangement links TRBV18 to TRBJ2-5, with D perhaps matching TRBD2 (5 bases). This CDR3 spans 14 amino acids. Germline V CDR1 and CDR2: KGHSH, LQKENI. V gave up 1 base and J gave up 1 base, with 7 bases separating them.

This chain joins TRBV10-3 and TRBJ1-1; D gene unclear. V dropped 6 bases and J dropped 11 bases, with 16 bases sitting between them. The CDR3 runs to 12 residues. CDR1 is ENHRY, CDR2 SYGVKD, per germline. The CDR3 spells CAIRMVEGRAFF. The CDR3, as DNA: TGTGCCATCAGGATGGTGGAGGGAAGGGCTTTCTTT.

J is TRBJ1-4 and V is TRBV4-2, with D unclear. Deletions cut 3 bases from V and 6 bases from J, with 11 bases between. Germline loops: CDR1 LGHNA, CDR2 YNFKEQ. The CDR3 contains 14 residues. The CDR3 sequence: CASSQGARDEKLFF. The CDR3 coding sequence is TGTGCCAGCAGCCAGGGTGCCCGGGATGAAAAACTGTTTTTT.

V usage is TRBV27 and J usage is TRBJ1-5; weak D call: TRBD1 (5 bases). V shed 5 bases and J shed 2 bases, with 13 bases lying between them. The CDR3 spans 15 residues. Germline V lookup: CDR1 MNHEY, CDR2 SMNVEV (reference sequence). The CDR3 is CASSPTPGGNQPQHF. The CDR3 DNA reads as TGTGCCAGCAGTCCAACTCCGGGGGGCAATCAGCCCCAGCATTTT.

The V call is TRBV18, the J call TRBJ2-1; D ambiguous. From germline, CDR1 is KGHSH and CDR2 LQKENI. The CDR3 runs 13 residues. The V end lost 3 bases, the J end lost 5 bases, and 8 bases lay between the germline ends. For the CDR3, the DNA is TGTGCCAGCTCACCGGGTCAGGACAATGAGCAGTTCTTC. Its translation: CASSPGQDNEQFF.

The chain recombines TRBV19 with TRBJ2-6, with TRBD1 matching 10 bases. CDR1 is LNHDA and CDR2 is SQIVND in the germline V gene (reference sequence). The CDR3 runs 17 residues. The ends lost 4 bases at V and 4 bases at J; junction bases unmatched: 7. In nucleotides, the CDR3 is TGTGCCAGTAGTACGGGACAGGGGCTACCGGGGGCCAACGTCCTGACTTTC. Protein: CASSTGQGLPGANVLTF.

This chain's CDR3 is CASSIQESSYNEQFF. The CDR3 region has the DNA TGTGCCAGCAGTATACAGGAGAGCTCCTACAATGAGCAGTTCTTC. The chain carries TRBV6-1 and TRBJ2-1; perhaps TRBD1 as D (5 bases). Per the germline V gene, CDR1 is MNHNS and CDR2 is SASEGT. The CDR3 is 15 amino acids. The V end was cut by 5 bases, the J end by 0 bases, with 11 bases between.

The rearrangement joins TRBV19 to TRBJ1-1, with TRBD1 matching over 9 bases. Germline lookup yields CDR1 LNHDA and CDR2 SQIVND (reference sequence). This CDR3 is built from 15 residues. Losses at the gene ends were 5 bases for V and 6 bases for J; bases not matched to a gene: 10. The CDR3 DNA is TGTGCCAGTAGTTTGACAGGGGGATCTTTCCCTGAAGCTTTCTTT. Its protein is CASSLTGGSFPEAFF.

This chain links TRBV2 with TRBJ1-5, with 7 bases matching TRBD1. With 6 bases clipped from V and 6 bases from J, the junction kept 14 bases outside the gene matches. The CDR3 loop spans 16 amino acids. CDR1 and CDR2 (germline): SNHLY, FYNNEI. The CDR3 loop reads CASSLWVVRTGQPQHF. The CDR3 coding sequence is TGTGCCAGCAGCCTCTGGGTGGTAAGGACAGGTCAGCCCCAGCATTTT.

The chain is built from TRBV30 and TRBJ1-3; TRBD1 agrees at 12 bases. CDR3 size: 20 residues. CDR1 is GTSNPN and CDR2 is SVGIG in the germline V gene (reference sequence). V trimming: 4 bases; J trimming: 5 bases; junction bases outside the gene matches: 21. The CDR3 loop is CAWTRKTGQGAVRPRNTIYF. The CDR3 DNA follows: TGTGCCTGGACCCGAAAGACGGGACAGGGGGCAGTGCGGCCTAGAAACACCATATATTTT.

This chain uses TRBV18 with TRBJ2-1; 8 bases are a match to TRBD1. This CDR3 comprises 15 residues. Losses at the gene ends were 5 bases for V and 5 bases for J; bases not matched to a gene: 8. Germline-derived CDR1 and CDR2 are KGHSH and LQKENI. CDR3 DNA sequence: TGTGCCAGCTCAGACCAGGGGGCCGTCCACAATGAGCAGTTCTTC. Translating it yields CASSDQGAVHNEQFF. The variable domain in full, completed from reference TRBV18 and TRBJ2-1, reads NAGVMQNPRHLVRRRGQEARLRCSPMKGHSHVYWYRQLPEEGLKFMVYLQKENIIDESGMPKERFSAEFPKEGPSILRIQQVVRGDSAAYFCASSDQGAVHNEQFFGPGTRLTVL.